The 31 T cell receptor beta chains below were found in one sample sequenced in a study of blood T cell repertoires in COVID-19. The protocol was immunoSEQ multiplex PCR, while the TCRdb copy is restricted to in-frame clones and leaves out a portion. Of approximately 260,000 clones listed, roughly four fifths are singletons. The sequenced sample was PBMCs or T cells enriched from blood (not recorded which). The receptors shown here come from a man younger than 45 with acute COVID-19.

The CDR3 spells CAITATGANSPLHF. In nucleotides, the CDR3 is TGTGCCATCACCGCGACAGGGGCCAATTCACCCCTCCACTTT. The chain is built from TRBV10-3 and TRBJ1-6, with TRBD1 matching over 8 bases. This CDR3 contains 14 residues. The germline CDR1 and CDR2 sequences are ENHRY and SYGVKD. V lost 7 bases to trimming and J lost 7 bases; unmatched junction nucleotides: 6.

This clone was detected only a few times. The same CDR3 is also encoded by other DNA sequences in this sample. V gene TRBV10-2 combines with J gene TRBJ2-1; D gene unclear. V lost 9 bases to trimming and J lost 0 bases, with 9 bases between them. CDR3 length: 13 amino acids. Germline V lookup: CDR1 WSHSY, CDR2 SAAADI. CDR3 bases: TGCGCCAGTTCAACGAGCTCCTACAATGAGCAGTTCTTC. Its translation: CASSTSSYNEQFF.

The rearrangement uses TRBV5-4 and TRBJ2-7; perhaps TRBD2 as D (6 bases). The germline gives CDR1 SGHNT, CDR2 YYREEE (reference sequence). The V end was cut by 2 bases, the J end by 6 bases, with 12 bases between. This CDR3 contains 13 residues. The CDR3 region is CASSFGGKAEQYV. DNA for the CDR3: TGTGCCAGCAGCTTTGGGGGGAAGGCCGAGCAGTACGTC.

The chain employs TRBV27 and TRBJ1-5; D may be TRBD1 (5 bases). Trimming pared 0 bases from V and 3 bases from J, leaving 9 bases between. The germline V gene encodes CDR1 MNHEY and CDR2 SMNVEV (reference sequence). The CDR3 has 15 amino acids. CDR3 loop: CASSLSRGLNQPQHF. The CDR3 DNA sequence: TGTGCCAGCAGTTTATCAAGGGGACTCAATCAGCCCCAGCATTTT.

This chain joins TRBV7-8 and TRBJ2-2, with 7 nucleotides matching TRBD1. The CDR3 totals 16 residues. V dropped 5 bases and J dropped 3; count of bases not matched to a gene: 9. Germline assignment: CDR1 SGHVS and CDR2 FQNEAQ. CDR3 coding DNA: TGTGCCAGCAGCCAAGACAGGGCGGTCGACACCGGGGAGCTGTTTTTT. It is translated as CASSQDRAVDTGELFF.

The CDR3 DNA reads as TGTGCCAGCAGCGAATCAAACAGGGGCACTGAAGCTTTCTTT. Protein product: CASSESNRGTEAFF. This sequence joins TRBV11-2 and TRBJ1-1; 7 bases are a match to TRBD1. Unmatched junction bases numbered 7, after V lost 5 bases and J lost 4 bases. The CDR3 contains 14 residues. Germline V gene lookup returns CDR1 SGHAT and CDR2 FQNNGV.

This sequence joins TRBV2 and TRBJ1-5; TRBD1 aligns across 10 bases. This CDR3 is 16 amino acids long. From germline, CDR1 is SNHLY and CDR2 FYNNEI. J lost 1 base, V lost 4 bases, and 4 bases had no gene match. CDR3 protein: CASSASGQGSNQPQHF. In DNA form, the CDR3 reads TGTGCCAGCAGTGCATCGGGACAGGGGAGCAATCAGCCCCAGCATTTT.

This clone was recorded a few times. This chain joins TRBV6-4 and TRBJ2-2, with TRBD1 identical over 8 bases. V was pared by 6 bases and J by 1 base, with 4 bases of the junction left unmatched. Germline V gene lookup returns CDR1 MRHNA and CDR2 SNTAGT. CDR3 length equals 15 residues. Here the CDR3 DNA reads TGTGCCAGCAGCACCGGGACAGGGAACACCGGGGAGCTGTTTTTT. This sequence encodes CASSTGTGNTGELFF.

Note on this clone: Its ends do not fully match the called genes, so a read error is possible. This CDR3 is CASSPIAGGSYNEQFF. The CDR3 DNA follows: TGTGCTAGCAGCCCCATAGCGGGAGGCTCCTACAATGAGCAGTTCTTC. The rearrangement uses TRBV7-7 and TRBJ2-1; TRBD2 aligns across 10 bases. The germline V gene has CDR1 SSHAT and CDR2 FNYEAQ (reference sequence). This CDR3 has 16 amino acids.

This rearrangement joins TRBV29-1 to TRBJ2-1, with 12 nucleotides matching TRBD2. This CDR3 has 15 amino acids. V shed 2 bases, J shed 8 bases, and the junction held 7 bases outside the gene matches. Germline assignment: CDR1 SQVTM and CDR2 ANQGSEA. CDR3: CSVESLAGGRYEQFF. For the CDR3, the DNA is TGCAGCGTTGAAAGCCTAGCGGGAGGGAGGTATGAGCAGTTCTTC.

The CDR3 spells CASSESGGKLFF. CDR3 nucleotide sequence: TGTGCCAGCAGTGAATCCGGCGGTAAACTGTTTTTT. The V call is TRBV2, the J call TRBJ1-4, with D unresolved. CDR1 SNHLY and CDR2 FYNNEI come from the germline V gene. Trimming took off 2 bases at V and 11 bases at J, with 9 bases between the two ends. This CDR3 contains 12 residues. The whole variable domain, filled in from reference TRBV2 and TRBJ1-4, reads EPEVTQTPSHQVTQMGQEVILRCVPISNHLYFYWYRQILGQKVEFLVSFYNNEISEKSEIFDDQFSVERPDGSNFTLKIRSTKLEDSAMYFCASSESGGKLFFGSGTQLSVL.

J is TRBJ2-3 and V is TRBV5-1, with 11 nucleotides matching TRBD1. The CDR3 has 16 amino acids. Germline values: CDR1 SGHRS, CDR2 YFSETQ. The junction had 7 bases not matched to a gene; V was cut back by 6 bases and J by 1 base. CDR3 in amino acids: CASTYGQGAGTDTQYF. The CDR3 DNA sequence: TGCGCCAGCACCTACGGACAGGGGGCCGGCACAGATACGCAGTATTTT.

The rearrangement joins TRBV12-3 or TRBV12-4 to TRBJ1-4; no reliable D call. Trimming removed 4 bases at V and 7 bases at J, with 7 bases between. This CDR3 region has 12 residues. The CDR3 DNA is TGTGCCAGCAGTTCCTCCTTTGAAAAACTGTTTTTT. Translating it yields CASSSSFEKLFF.

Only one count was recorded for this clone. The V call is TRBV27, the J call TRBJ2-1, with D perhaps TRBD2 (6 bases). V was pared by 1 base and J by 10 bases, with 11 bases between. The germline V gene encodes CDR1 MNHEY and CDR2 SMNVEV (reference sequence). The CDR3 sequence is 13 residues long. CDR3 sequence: CASSLWREGEQFF. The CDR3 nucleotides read TGTGCCAGCAGTTTATGGCGGGAAGGGGAGCAGTTCTTC.

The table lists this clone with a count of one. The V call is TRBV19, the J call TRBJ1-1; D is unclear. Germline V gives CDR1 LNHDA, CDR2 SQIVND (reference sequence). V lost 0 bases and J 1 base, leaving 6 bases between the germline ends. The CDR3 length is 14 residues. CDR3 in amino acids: CASSIDGSNTEAFF. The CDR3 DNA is TGTGCCAGTAGTATAGACGGGTCGAACACTGAAGCTTTCTTT. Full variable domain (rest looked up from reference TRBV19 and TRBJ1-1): DGGITQSPKYLFRKEGQNVTLSCEQNLNHDAMYWYRQDPGQGLRLIYYSQIVNDFQKGDIAEGYSVSREKKESFPLTVTSAQKNPTAFYLCASSIDGSNTEAFFGQGTRLTVV.

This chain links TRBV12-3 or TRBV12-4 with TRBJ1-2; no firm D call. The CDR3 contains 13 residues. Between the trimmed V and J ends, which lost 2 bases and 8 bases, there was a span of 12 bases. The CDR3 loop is CASSLIPGDGYTF. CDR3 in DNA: TGTGCCAGCAGTTTAATCCCTGGAGACGGCTACACCTTC.

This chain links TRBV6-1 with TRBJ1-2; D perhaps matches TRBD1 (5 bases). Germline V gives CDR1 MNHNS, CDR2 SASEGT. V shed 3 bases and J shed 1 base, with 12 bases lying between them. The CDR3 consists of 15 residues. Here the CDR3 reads CASSERDRYNYGYTF. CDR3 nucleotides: TGTGCCAGCAGTGAGCGGGACCGATATAACTATGGCTACACCTTC.

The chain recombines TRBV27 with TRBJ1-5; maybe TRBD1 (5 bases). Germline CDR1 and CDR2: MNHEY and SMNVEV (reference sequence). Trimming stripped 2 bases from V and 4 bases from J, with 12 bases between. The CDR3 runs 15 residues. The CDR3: CASSLPRAPNQPQHF. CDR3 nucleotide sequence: TGTGCCAGCAGTTTACCCAGGGCCCCTAATCAGCCCCAGCATTTT.

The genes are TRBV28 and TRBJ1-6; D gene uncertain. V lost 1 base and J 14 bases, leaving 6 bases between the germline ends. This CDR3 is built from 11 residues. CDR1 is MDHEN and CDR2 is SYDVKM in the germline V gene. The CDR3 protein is CASSLLAALHF. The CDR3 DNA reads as TGTGCCAGCAGTTTATTGGCAGCCCTCCACTTT.

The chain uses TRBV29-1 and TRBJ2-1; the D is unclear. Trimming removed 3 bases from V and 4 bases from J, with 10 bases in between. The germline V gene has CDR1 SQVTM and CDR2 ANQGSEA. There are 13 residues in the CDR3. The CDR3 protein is CSVDLNRYNEQFF. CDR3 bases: TGCAGCGTTGACCTAAACCGGTACAATGAGCAGTTCTTC.

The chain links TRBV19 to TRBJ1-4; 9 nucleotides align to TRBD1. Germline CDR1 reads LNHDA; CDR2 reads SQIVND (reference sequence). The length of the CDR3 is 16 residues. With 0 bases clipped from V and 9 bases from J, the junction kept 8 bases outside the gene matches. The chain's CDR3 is CASSIERTGGRKKLFF. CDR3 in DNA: TGTGCCAGTAGTATAGAGAGAACAGGGGGCCGGAAAAAACTGTTTTTT.

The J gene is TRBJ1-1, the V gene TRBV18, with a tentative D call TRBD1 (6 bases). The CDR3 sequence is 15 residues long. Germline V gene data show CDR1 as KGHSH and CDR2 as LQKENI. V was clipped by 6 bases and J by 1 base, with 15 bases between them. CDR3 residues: CASSREQGTNTEAFF. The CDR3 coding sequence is TGTGCCAGCTCCCGAGAACAGGGAACGAACACTGAAGCTTTCTTT.

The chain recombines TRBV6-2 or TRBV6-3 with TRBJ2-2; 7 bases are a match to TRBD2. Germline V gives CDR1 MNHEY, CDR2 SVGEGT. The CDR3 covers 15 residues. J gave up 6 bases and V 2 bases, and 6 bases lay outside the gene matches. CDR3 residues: CASSYKAGVSGELFF. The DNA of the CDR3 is TGTGCCAGCAGTTACAAGGCGGGAGTTTCCGGGGAGCTGTTTTTT.

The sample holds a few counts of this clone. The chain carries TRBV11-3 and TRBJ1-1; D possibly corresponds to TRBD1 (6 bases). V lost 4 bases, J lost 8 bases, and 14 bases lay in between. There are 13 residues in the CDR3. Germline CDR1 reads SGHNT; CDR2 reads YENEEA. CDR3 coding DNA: TGTGCCAGCAGCTCGAGTGGGGGCACAGAAGCTTTCTTT. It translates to CASSSSGGTEAFF.

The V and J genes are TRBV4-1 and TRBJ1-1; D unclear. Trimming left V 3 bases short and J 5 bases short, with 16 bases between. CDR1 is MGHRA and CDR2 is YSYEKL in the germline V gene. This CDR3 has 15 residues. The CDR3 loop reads CASSHPGRSRTEAFF. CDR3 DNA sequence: TGCGCCAGCAGCCACCCTGGCCGGAGTCGGACTGAAGCTTTCTTT.

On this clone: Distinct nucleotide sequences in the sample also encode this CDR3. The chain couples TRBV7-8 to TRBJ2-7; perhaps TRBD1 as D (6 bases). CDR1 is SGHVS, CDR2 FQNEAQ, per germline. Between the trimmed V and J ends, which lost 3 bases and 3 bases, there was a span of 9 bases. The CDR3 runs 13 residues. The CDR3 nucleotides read TGTGCCAGCAGCTTCGACAGGAGCTACGAGCAGTACGTC. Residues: CASSFDRSYEQYV.

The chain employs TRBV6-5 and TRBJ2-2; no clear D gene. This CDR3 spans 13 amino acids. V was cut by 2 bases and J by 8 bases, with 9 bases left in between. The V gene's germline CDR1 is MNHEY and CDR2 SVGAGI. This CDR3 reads CASSYARKGELFF. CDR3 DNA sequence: TGTGCCAGCAGTTACGCCAGAAAAGGGGAGCTGTTTTTT.

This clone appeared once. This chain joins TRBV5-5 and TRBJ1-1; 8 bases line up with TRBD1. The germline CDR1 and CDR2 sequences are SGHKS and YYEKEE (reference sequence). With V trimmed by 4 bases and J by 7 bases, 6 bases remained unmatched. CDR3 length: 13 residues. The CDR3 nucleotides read TGTGCCAGCAGCGAACAGGGGGTTAGTGAAGCTTTCTTT. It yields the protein CASSEQGVSEAFF.

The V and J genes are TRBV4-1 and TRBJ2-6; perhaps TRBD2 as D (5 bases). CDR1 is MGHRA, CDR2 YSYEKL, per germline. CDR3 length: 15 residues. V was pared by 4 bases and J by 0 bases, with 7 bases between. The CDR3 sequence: CASSLGVSGANVLTF. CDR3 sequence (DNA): TGCGCCAGCAGCCTCGGGGTCTCTGGGGCCAACGTCCTGACTTTC.

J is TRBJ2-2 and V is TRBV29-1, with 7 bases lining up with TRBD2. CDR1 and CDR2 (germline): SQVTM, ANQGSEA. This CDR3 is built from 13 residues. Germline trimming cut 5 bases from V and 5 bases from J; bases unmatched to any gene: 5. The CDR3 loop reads CSVSAGPTGELFF. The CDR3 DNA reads TGCAGCGTTTCAGCGGGGCCTACCGGGGAGCTGTTTTTT.

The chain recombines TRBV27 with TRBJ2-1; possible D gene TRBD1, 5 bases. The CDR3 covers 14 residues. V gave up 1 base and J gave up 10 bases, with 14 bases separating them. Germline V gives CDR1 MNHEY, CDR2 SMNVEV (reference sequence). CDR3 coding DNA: TGTGCCAGCAGTTTATACGTCCAGGGCGGAGAGCAGTTCTTC. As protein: CASSLYVQGGEQFF.